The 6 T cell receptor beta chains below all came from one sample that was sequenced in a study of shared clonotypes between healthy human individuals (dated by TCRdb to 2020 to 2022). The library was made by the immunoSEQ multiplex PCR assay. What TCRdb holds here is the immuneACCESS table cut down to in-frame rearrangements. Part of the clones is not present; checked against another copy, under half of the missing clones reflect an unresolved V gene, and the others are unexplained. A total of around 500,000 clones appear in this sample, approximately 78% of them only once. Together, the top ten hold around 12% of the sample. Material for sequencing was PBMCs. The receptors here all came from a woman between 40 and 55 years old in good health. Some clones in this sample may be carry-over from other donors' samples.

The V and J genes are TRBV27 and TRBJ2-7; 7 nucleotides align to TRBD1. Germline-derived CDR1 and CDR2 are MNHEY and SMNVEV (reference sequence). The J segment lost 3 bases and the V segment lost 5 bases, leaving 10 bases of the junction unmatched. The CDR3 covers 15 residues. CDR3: CASSPIDRAYYEQYF. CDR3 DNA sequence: TGTGCCAGCAGTCCAATCGACAGGGCCTACTACGAGCAGTACTTC.

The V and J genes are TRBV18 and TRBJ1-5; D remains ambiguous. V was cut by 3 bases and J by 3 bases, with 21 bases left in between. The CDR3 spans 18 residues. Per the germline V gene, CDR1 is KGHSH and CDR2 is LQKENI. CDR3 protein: CASSPRGPGRASNQPQHF. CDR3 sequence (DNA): TGTGCCAGCTCACCCCGCGGACCAGGTAGGGCCTCCAATCAGCCCCAGCATTTT.

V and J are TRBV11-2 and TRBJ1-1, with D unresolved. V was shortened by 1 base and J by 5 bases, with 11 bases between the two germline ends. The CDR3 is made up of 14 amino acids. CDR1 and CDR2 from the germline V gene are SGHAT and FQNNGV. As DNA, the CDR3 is TGTGCCAGCAGCTTAGGGGTTTTGGGGACTGAAGCTTTCTTT. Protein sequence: CASSLGVLGTEAFF. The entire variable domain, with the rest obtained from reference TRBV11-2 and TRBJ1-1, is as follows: EAGVAQSPRYKIIEKRQSVAFWCNPISGHATLYWYQQILGQGPKLLIQFQNNGVVDDSQLPKDRFSAERLKGVDSTLKIQPAKLEDSAVYLCASSLGVLGTEAFFGQGTRLTVV.

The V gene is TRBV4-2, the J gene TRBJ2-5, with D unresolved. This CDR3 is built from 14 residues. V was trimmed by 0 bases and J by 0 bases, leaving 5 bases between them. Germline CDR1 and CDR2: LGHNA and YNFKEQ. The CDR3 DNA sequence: TGTGCCAGCAGCCAAGAAGTAAACCAAGAGACCCAGTACTTC. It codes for CASSQEVNQETQYF.

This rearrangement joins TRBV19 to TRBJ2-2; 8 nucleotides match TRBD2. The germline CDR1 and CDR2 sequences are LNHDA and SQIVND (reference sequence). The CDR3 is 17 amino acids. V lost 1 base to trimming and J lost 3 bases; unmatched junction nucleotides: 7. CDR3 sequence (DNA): TGTGCCAGTAGTATAGGACTAGCGAGTATTGACACCGGGGAGCTGTTTTTT. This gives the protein CASSIGLASIDTGELFF.

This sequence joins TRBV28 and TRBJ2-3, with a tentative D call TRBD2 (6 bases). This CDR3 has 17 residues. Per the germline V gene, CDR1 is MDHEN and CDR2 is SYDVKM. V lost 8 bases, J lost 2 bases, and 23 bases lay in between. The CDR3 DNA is TGTGCCAGCGGGCCCCCCTCTAGCGCCTTATTCACAGATACGCAGTATTTT. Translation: CASGPPSSALFTDTQYF.